This T cell receptor (beta chain) was found in a study of monozygotic twins with inflammatory bowel disease. Study-wide findings and caveats: People with IBD had fewer clonotypes in common with others than healthy twins did, especially with disease activity. Differing immunosuppressive treatments may have added variability to patient repertoires.

Through template switching, UMIs that included a 6-nucleotide sample barcode were added. TCRdb derives one entry per CDR3 protein from the 5' RACE reads, leaving out DNA. The table counts approximately 400,000 distinct CDR3 sequences; 2% to 3% lies in the top ten. Germline V gives CDR1 SGHAT, CDR2 FQDESV (reference sequence). The CDR3 totals 19 residues. Remarks on this clonotype: Antigen: not known.

No sorting of T cells preceded isolation of total RNA from whole blood. The clonotype was recovered from a human donor with ulcerative colitis or Crohn's disease, or a healthy co-twin of an affected twin (not recorded which). Sequenced material: blood. V gene TRBV11-1 combines with J gene TRBJ2-4; with no DNA, the TCRdb D assignment of TRBD1 cannot be verified. The CDR3 sequence: CASSPFGSGGYLAKNIQYF. Full variable domain (missing parts from reference TRBV11-1 and TRBJ2-4): EAEVAQSPRYKITEKSQAVAFWCDPISGHATLYWYRQILGQGPELLVQFQDESVVDDSQLPKDRFSAERLKGVDSTLKIQPAELGDSAMYLCASSPFGSGGYLAKNIQYFGAGTRLSVL.